This T cell receptor beta chain originates from a study of blood T cell repertoires in COVID-19. In the study overall: Samples representing acute and convalescent COVID-19 were sourced from the United States, Italy and Spain. Nucleic acid was either cDNA or gDNA, and it came from T cells, B-cell-depleted T cells, or PBMCs.

Original methodology: Estimates of nucleated cell counts were drawn from the amplification of reference gene primers. Some clones are missing from TCRdb's copy, which holds only in-frame ones; the method was immunoSEQ multiplex PCR. Clone size and V and J calls were adopted from that table, with D and trimming inferred from the DNA. Altogether about 87,000 clones are present, around 87% being singletons, with the ten largest covering about 5%. The CDR3 contains 14 residues. The V and J ends lost 6 bases and 3 bases respectively, with 11 bases between them. CDR1 MNHEY and CDR2 SMNVEV come from the germline V gene (reference sequence).

This receptor was taken from a man between 35 and 55 years old with acute or convalescent COVID-19. The chain joins TRBV27 to TRBJ2-2; D is perhaps TRBD2 (5 bases). Sequenced input: peripheral blood. The CDR3 nucleotides read TGTGCCAGCAGGCCCGGGGTGGACACCGGGGAGCTGTTTTTT. It encodes CASRPGVDTGELFF.